This T cell receptor (beta chain) comes out of a study of T cell responses to AZD1222 COVID-19 vaccine. Overall study results and limits: Clonal diversity was possibly underestimated, and white British individuals and females predominated among donors. Recipients of two AZD1222 doses showed rising Spike-specific TCR breadth and depth.

As concerns this clone: Its matching antigen is unknown.

The CDR3 length is 15 residues. Trimming removed 5 bases from V and 4 bases from J, with 14 bases in between. The germline V gene encodes CDR1 PRHDT and CDR2 FYEKMQ (reference sequence). Using immunoSEQ multiplex PCR, the repertoire was profiled, and TCRdb retains in-frame clones only, with some absent. The sample yields about 140,000 clones, roughly 90% seen once. J is TRBJ2-2 and V is TRBV13; D unresolved. This TCR was sampled from an adult who received the AZD1222 COVID-19 vaccine. This specimen was peripheral blood, taken 28 days after the second AZD1222 dose. In nucleotides, the CDR3 is TGTGCCAGCAGCCCGTCCCTTACCAGCACCGGGGAGCTGTTTTTT. Translated: CASSPSLTSTGELFF.